The 2 T cell receptor beta chains listed next were all sequenced from one sample in a study of OX40 agonist ivuxolimab in advanced cancers. TCRdb's copy holds only in-frame clones and misses some; the assay was immunoSEQ multiplex PCR. This table holds more than 65,000 clones, approximately 91% found once. The material sequenced was CD4+ or CD8+ T cells sorted from blood, taken in a trial of the OX40 agonist ivuxolimab. These receptor sequences come from an adult with an advanced solid tumor such as melanoma, head and neck, liver or kidney cancer.

J is TRBJ2-5 and V is TRBV5-1; TRBD2 matches 15 bases. Gene TRBJ2-7 matches the end of the DNA better, so the J call may be wrong. Germline CDR1 reads SGHRS; CDR2 reads YFSETQ. The CDR3 runs 17 residues. The CDR3: CASSWGTSGRSSYEQYF. DNA for the CDR3: TGCGCCAGCAGCTGGGGGACTAGCGGGAGGTCCTCCTACGAGCAGTACTTC.

The chain is built from TRBV5-5 and TRBJ2-7; no definite D call. CDR1 SGHKS and CDR2 YYEKEE come from the germline V gene (reference sequence). Trimming pared 0 bases from V and 4 bases from J, leaving 14 bases between. This CDR3 has 15 residues. DNA for the CDR3: TGTGCCAGCAGCTTGGCCTCTTCCAGACAATACGAGCAGTACTTC. Amino acid sequence: CASSLASSRQYEQYF.